This T cell receptor beta chain was captured by sequencing in a study of T cells expressing NK-cell markers. Overall study context: Cells sorted as CD3+CD56+NKG2C+, CD3+CD56+NKG2C- and CD3+CD56-NKG2C+ T cells supplied the TCR beta repertoires. Out of eight donors sequenced, seven tested HCMV-seropositive and the remaining one seronegative.

A 5'RACE template switching approach incorporating UMIs was used to make TCR beta cDNA. TCRdb reprocessed the 5' RACE reads and reports one entry per CDR3 protein, with no DNA. This repertoire comprises under 200,000 distinct CDR3 sequences; its ten largest clones make up less than 20%. Germline V gives CDR1 SEHNR, CDR2 FQNEAQ (reference sequence). The CDR3 consists of 16 residues. The chain employs TRBV7-9 and TRBJ1-4; TCRdb picks TRBD1, but there is no DNA to check that call. The sample comprised blood T cells: a sorted CD56 or NKG2C T cell subset, CD4+ or CD8+ T cells, or bulk PBMC T cells (not recorded which). The receptor was derived from a woman aged 18-70 years in good health. The CDR3 region is CASSATSGTGGEKLFF. Supplemented by reference TRBV7-9 and TRBJ1-4, the full variable domain reads DTGVSQNPRHKITKRGQNVTFRCDPISEHNRLYWYRQTLGQGPEFLTYFQNEAQLEKSRLLSDRFSAERPKGSFSTLEIQRTEQGDSAMYLCASSATSGTGGEKLFFGSGTQLSVL.